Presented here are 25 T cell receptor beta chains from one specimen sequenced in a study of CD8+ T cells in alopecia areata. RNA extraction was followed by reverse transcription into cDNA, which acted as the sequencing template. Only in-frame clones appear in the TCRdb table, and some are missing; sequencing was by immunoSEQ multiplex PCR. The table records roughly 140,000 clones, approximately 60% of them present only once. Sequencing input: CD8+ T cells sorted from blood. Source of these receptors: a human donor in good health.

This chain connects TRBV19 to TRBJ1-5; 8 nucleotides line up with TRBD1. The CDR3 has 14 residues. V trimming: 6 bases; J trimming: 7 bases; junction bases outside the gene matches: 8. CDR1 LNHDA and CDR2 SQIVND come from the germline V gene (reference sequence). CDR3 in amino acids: CASRPGQVTQPQHF. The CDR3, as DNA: TGTGCCAGTAGGCCGGGACAGGTGACCCAGCCCCAGCATTTT.

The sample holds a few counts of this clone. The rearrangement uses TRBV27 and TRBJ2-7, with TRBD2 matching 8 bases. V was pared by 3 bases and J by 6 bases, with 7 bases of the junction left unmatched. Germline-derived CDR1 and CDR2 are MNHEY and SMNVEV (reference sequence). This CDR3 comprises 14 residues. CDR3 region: CASSFLGRAGEQYF. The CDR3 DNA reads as TGTGCCAGCAGTTTTCTCGGGAGGGCTGGCGAGCAGTACTTC.

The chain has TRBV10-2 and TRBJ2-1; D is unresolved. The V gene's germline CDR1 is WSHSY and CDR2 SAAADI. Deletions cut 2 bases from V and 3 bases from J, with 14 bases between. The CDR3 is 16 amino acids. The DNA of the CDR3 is TGCGCCAGCAGTGAGAGGCCGTTCACTTACTACAATGAGCAGTTCTTC. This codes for CASSERPFTYYNEQFF.

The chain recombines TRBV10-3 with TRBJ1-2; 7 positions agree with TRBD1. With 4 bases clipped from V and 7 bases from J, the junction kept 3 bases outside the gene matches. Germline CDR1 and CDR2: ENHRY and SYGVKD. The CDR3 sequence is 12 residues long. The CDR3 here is CAISATGVGYTF. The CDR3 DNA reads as TGTGCCATCAGTGCTACAGGGGTTGGCTACACCTTC.

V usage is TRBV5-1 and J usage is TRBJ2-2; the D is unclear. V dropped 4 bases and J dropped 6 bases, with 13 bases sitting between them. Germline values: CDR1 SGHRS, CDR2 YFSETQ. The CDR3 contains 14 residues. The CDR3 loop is CASSPGVAPGELFF. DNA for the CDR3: TGCGCCAGCAGCCCTGGCGTGGCTCCCGGGGAGCTGTTTTTT.

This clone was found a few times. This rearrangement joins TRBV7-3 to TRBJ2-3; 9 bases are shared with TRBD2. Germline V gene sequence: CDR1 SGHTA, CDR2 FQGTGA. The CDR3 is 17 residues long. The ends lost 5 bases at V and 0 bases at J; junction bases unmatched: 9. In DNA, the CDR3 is TGTGCCAGCAGCCCTTATTTAGCGGGAGCCAGCACAGATACGCAGTATTTT. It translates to CASSPYLAGASTDTQYF.

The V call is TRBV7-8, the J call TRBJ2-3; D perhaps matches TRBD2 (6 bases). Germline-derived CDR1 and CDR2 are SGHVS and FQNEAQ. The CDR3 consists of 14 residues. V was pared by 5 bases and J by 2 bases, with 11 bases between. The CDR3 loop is CASSRAGLTDTQYF. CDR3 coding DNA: TGTGCCAGCAGCCGGGCGGGACTCACAGATACGCAGTATTTT.

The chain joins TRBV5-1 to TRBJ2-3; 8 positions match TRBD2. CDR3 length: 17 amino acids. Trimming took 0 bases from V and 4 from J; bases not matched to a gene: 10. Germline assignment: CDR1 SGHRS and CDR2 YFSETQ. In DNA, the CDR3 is TGCGCCAGCAGCTTGGCCGACTCGGGAGGGCGACCAGATACGCAGTATTTT. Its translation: CASSLADSGGRPDTQYF.

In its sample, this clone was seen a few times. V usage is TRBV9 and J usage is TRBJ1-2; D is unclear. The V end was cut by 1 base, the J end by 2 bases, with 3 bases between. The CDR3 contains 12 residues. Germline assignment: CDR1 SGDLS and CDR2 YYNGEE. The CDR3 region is CASSVRNYGYTF. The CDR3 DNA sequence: TGTGCCAGCAGCGTACGAAACTATGGCTACACCTTC.

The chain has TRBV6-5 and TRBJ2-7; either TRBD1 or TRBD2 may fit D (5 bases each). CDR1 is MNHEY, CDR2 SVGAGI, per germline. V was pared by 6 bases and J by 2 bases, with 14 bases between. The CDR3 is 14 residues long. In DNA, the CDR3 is TGTGCCAGCAGCCCCGGGGCGGCTGCCTACGAGCAGTACTTC. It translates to CASSPGAAAYEQYF.

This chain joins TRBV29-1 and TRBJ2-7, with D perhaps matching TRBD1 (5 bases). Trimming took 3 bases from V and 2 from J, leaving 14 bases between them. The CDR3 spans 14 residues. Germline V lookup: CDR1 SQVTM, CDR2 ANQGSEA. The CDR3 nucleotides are TGCAGCGTTGACGTAGGGATAGGGGCCTACGAGCAGTACTTC. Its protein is CSVDVGIGAYEQYF.

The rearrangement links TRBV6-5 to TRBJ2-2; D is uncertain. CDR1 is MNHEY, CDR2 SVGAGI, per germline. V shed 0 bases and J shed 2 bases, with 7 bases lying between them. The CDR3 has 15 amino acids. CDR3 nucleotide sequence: TGTGCCAGCAGTTACTCGATTACAAACACCGGGGAGCTGTTTTTT. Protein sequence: CASSYSITNTGELFF.

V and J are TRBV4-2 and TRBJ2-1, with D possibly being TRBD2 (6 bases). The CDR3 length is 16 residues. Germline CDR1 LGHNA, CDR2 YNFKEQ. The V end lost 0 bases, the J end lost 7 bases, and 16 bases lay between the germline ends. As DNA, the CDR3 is TGTGCCAGCAGCCAAGAGGGCGGGGCCTCCAAGAATGAGCAGTTCTTC. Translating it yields CASSQEGGASKNEQFF.

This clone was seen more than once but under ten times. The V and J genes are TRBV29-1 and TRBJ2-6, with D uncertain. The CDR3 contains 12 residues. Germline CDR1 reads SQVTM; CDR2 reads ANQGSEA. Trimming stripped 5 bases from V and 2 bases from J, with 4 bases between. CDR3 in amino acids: CSVYAGANVLTF. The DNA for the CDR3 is TGCAGCGTTTACGCTGGGGCCAACGTCCTGACTTTC.

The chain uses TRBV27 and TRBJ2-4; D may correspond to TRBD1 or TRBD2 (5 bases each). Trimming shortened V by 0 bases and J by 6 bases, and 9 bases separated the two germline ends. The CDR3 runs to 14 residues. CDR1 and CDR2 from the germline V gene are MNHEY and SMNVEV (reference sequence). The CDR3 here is CASSLSPGRNIQYF. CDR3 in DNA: TGTGCCAGCAGTTTATCACCGGGACGAAACATTCAGTACTTC.

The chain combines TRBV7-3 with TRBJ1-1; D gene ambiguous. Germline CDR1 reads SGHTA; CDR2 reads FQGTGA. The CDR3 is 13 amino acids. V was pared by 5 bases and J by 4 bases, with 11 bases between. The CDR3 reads CASSREGGTEAFF. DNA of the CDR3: TGTGCCAGCAGCCGAGAGGGCGGCACTGAAGCTTTCTTT.

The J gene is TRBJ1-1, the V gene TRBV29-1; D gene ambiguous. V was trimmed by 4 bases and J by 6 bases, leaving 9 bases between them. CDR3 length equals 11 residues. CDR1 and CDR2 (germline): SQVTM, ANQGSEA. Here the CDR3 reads CSVVMGPEAFF. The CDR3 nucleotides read TGCAGCGTTGTAATGGGCCCTGAAGCTTTCTTT.

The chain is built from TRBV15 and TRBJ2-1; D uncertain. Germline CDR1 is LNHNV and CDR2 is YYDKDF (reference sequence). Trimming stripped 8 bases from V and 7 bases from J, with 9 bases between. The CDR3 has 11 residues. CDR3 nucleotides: TGTGCCACCTCGGCTCAGAATGAGCAGTTCTTC. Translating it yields CATSAQNEQFF.

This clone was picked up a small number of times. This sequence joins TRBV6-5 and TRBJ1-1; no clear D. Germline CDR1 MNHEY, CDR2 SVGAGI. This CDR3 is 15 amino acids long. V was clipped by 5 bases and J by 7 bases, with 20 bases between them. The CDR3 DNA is TGTGCCAGCAGTCAGACCGCCGCCGGACCGATTGAAGCTTTCTTT. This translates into CASSQTAAGPIEAFF.

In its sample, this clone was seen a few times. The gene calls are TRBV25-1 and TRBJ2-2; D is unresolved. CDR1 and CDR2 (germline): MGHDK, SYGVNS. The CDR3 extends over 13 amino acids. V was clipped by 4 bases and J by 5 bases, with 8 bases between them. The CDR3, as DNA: TGTGCCAGCAGTGTACTGGGGACCGGGGAGCTGTTTTTT. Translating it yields CASSVLGTGELFF.

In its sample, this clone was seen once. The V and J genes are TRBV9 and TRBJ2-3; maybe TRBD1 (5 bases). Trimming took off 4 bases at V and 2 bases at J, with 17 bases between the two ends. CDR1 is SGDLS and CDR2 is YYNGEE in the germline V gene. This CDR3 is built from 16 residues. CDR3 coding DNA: TGTGCCAGCAGCCCAGACAGCCGGTCATTCACAGATACGCAGTATTTT. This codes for CASSPDSRSFTDTQYF.

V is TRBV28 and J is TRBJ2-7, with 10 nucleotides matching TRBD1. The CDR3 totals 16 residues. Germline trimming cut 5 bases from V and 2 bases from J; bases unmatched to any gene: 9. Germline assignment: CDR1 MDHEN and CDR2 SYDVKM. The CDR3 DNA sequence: TGTGCCAGCAGTCCAATTGGGACAGGGGACCCCTACGAGCAGTACTTC. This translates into CASSPIGTGDPYEQYF. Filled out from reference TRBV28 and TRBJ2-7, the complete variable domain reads DVKVTQSSRYLVKRTGEKVFLECVQDMDHENMFWYRQDPGLGLRLIYFSYDVKMKEKGDIPEGYSVSREKKERFSLILESASTNQTSMYLCASSPIGTGDPYEQYFGPGTRLTVT.

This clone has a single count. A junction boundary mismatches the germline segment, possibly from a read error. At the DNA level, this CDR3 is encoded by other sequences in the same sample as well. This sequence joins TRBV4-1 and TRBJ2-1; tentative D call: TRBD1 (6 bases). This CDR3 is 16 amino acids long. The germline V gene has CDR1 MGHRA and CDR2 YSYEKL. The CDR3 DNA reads TGTGCCAGCAGCCAAGATTTAGGGGGCTCCTACAATGAGCAGTTCTTC. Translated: CASSQDLGGSYNEQFF.

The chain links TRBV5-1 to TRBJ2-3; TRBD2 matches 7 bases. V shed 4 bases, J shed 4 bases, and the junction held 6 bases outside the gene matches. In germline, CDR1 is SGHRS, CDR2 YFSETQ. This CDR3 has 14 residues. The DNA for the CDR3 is TGCGCCAGCAGCCCTTCGGGAGGCCCAGATACGCAGTATTTT. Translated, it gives CASSPSGGPDTQYF.

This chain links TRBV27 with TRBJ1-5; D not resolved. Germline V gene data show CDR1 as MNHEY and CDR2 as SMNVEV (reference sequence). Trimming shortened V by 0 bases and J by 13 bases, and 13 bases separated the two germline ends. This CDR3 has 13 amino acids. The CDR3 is CASSLSVDWEQHF. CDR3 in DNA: TGTGCCAGCAGTTTATCGGTCGATTGGGAGCAGCATTTT.